Following are 29 T cell receptor beta chains from one sample sequenced in a study of cytomegalovirus exposure and HLA in healthy donors. Primers: 60 Vbeta forward and 13 Jbeta reverse. Sequenced by immunoSEQ multiplex PCR; TCRdb stores in-frame clones only, minus some. There are fewer than 150,000 clones in the sample; 80% occur only once, and 1% lies in the top ten. Sequencing used PBMCs. These TCRs come from a man in his forties in good health and CMV-seronegative.

This clone was detected a few times. The rearrangement links TRBV28 to TRBJ1-5; 9 nucleotides agree with TRBD1. V was pared by 5 bases and J by 10 bases, with 9 bases of the junction left unmatched. Germline CDR1 MDHEN, CDR2 SYDVKM. The CDR3 sequence is 14 residues long. The CDR3 region is CASSKGQGHRPQHF. CDR3 in DNA: TGTGCCAGCAGTAAGGGACAGGGCCACCGACCCCAGCATTTT.

The V gene is TRBV28, the J gene TRBJ2-6; D remains unclear. From germline, CDR1 is MDHEN and CDR2 SYDVKM. V was cut by 4 bases and J by 2 bases, with 12 bases left in between. The CDR3 runs to 16 residues. The CDR3 protein is CASSWAGPPGANVLTF. As DNA, the CDR3 is TGTGCCAGCAGTTGGGCAGGCCCCCCTGGGGCCAACGTCCTGACTTTC. The full variable domain, completed using reference TRBV28 and TRBJ2-6, is DVKVTQSSRYLVKRTGEKVFLECVQDMDHENMFWYRQDPGLGLRLIYFSYDVKMKEKGDIPEGYSVSREKKERFSLILESASTNQTSMYLCASSWAGPPGANVLTFGAGSRLTVL.

J is TRBJ2-5 and V is TRBV10-3; D might be TRBD1 (6 bases). Germline V gene sequence: CDR1 ENHRY, CDR2 SYGVKD. The CDR3 contains 13 residues. Trimming took 6 bases from V and 3 from J, leaving 11 bases between them. The CDR3 loop reads CAIRVDRKETQYF. For the CDR3, the DNA is TGTGCCATCAGGGTCGACAGGAAAGAGACCCAGTACTTC.

J is TRBJ1-5 and V is TRBV28, with TRBD1 as a possible D gene (5 bases). CDR1 is MDHEN and CDR2 is SYDVKM in the germline V gene. The CDR3 runs to 14 residues. Deletions cut 6 bases from V and 1 base from J, with 10 bases between. The CDR3 loop reads CASRLGLSNQPQHF. The CDR3 DNA reads TGTGCCAGCAGGCTGGGGCTAAGCAATCAGCCCCAGCATTTT.

This chain uses TRBV5-3 with TRBJ2-7, with 8 bases matching TRBD1. TRBV5-3 falls under the ORF class, with uncertain function. The CDR3 is 16 residues long. V trimming: 4 bases; J trimming: 3 bases; junction bases outside the gene matches: 12. CDR3 in DNA: TGTGCCAGAAGCCGTAAACATGCACAGGGGGGCTACGAGCAGTACTTC. As protein: CARSRKHAQGGYEQYF.

The chain recombines TRBV10-3 with TRBJ2-7; 7 bases line up with TRBD1. Losses at the gene ends were 6 bases for V and 4 bases for J; bases not matched to a gene: 9. Per germline, CDR1 ENHRY and CDR2 SYGVKD. CDR3 length equals 14 residues. CDR3 nucleotides: TGTGCCATCAGCGCCGGGACAGAGATGTACGAGCAGTACTTC. Encoded protein: CAISAGTEMYEQYF.

CDR3 residues: CASSYSAASTDTQYF. CDR3 coding DNA: TGTGCCAGCAGTTATAGTGCGGCTTCCACAGATACGCAGTATTTT. The chain carries TRBV6-6 and TRBJ2-3, with D uncertain. Germline V lookup: CDR1 MNHNY, CDR2 SVGAGI (reference sequence). Deletions cut 3 bases from V and 2 bases from J, with 12 bases between. This CDR3 contains 15 residues.

The genes are TRBV27 and TRBJ1-5; D unclear. Trimming shortened V by 1 base and J by 4 bases, and 8 bases separated the two germline ends. From germline, CDR1 is MNHEY and CDR2 SMNVEV (reference sequence). The CDR3 runs 14 residues. CDR3 bases: TGTGCCAGCAGTTTATTATCCGGTAATCAGCCCCAGCATTTT. It yields the protein CASSLLSGNQPQHF.

The rearrangement links TRBV7-7 to TRBJ2-5, with D perhaps matching TRBD2 (7 bases). Germline V gene sequence: CDR1 SSHAT, CDR2 FNYEAQ (reference sequence). This CDR3 comprises 15 residues. Trimming cost V 4 bases and J 2 bases, with 14 bases left between them. CDR3 in DNA: TGTGCCAGCAGCTCGGAAGGGGGGGAACAAGAGACCCAGTACTTC. Protein sequence: CASSSEGGEQETQYF.

V usage is TRBV30 and J usage is TRBJ1-4; 7 nucleotides align to TRBD1. Germline trimming cut 3 bases from V and 7 bases from J; bases unmatched to any gene: 5. Per germline, CDR1 GTSNPN and CDR2 SVGIG (reference sequence). CDR3 length: 13 residues. The CDR3 sequence: CAWRKQGGEKLFF. The CDR3 region has the DNA TGTGCCTGGAGAAAGCAGGGGGGTGAAAAACTGTTTTTT.

The chain employs TRBV5-1 and TRBJ2-7, with D hard to call. CDR1 is SGHRS, CDR2 YFSETQ, per germline. Trimming left V 0 bases short and J 3 bases short, with 10 bases between. CDR3 length equals 14 residues. Written as DNA, the CDR3 is TGCGCCAGCAGCTTGGGGTTTGAGAACTACGAGCAGTACTTC. This sequence encodes CASSLGFENYEQYF.

This sequence joins TRBV15 and TRBJ1-3; maybe TRBD1 (6 bases). Trimming cost V 5 bases and J 2 bases, with 10 bases left between them. The germline V gene encodes CDR1 LNHNV and CDR2 YYDKDF (reference sequence). CDR3 length: 14 residues. The CDR3 sequence is CATSRTGPGNTIYF. The CDR3 DNA is TGTGCCACCAGCCGTACAGGGCCTGGAAACACCATATATTTT.

CDR3 loop: CASSEPGEGNQPQHF. CDR3 nucleotides: TGTGCCAGCAGTGAGCCCGGGGAGGGCAATCAGCCCCAGCATTTT. The V and J genes are TRBV6-1 and TRBJ1-5; no clear D gene. The CDR3 extends over 15 amino acids. CDR1 and CDR2 (germline): MNHNS, SASEGT. Trimming left V 3 bases short and J 2 bases short, with 11 bases between.

This clone was picked up a small number of times. The chain combines TRBV5-1 with TRBJ2-2; maybe TRBD2 (5 bases). The germline V gene encodes CDR1 SGHRS and CDR2 YFSETQ. The CDR3 runs 15 residues. V was shortened by 0 bases and J by 6 bases, with 12 bases between the two germline ends. The CDR3 spells CASSLGMREPGELFF. The CDR3, as DNA: TGCGCCAGCAGCTTGGGGATGAGGGAGCCCGGGGAGCTGTTTTTT.

V gene TRBV6-1 combines with J gene TRBJ2-2, with TRBD1 matching 8 bases. Germline CDR1 MNHNS, CDR2 SASEGT. This CDR3 region has 15 residues. V lost 6 bases, J lost 2 bases, and 5 bases stayed unmatched. The CDR3 sequence: CASSTGQGNTGELFF. Here the CDR3 DNA reads TGTGCCAGCAGCACCGGACAGGGTAACACCGGGGAGCTGTTTTTT.

The gene calls are TRBV4-1 and TRBJ1-4, with 8 bases identical to TRBD1. This CDR3 has 16 amino acids. V lost 1 base and J lost 4; bases outside the gene matches: 5. Per germline, CDR1 MGHRA and CDR2 YSYEKL. CDR3 sequence: CASSQVGGTGNEKLFF. The CDR3 DNA is TGCGCCAGCAGCCAAGTCGGTGGGACAGGTAATGAAAAACTGTTTTTT.

As for this clone: The junction and the germline gene differ at one end; a read error may be behind it. V and J are TRBV5-1 and TRBJ2-4, with 8 bases fitting TRBD2. CDR1 SGHRS and CDR2 YFSETQ come from the germline V gene. The CDR3 sequence is 17 residues long. The CDR3 here is CASSLLPTSATGDIQYF. Here the CDR3 DNA reads TGCGCCAGCAGCTTACTTCCGACTAGCGCGACGGGAGACATTCAGTACTTT.

The CDR3 nucleotides read TGTGCCAGCAGCCCGGTGTCCGGGCCCCAGCATTTT. Protein sequence: CASSPVSGPQHF. The genes are TRBV7-9 and TRBJ1-5; D uncertain. The CDR3 has 12 amino acids. The V gene's germline CDR1 is SEHNR and CDR2 FQNEAQ (reference sequence). Trimming cost V 5 bases and J 9 bases, with 11 bases left between them.

CDR3 sequence: CASSDRAGFDLIGGYTF. The CDR3 region has the DNA TGTGCCAGCAGTGACAGGGCAGGGTTTGATTTAATCGGGGGCTACACCTTC. V and J are TRBV6-4 and TRBJ1-2; tentatively, D is TRBD1 (5 bases). Germline values: CDR1 MRHNA, CDR2 SNTAGT. V lost 2 bases, J lost 8 bases, and 24 bases lay in between. The CDR3 contains 17 residues.

The CDR3 loop is CAISEPRGGKNNEQFF. The CDR3 DNA reads as TGTGCCATCAGTGAGCCAAGGGGGGGGAAAAACAATGAGCAGTTCTTC. The rearrangement uses TRBV10-3 and TRBJ2-1; maybe TRBD2 (7 bases). Between the trimmed V and J ends, which lost 2 bases and 5 bases, there was a span of 16 bases. Germline V gene lookup returns CDR1 ENHRY and CDR2 SYGVKD. The CDR3 runs 16 residues.

The rearrangement joins TRBV25-1 to TRBJ1-1, with 7 bases lining up with TRBD1. This CDR3 has 14 residues. V was pared by 5 bases and J by 3 bases, with 6 bases of the junction left unmatched. Germline-derived CDR1 and CDR2 are MGHDK and SYGVNS. The CDR3 region is CASSQTGFYTEAFF. The DNA for the CDR3 is TGTGCCAGCAGTCAGACAGGGTTTTACACTGAAGCTTTCTTT.

This clone was detected only a few times. J is TRBJ1-5 and V is TRBV30; no definite D call. CDR3 length equals 14 residues. CDR1 is GTSNPN and CDR2 is SVGIG in the germline V gene (reference sequence). The V and J ends lost 0 bases and 7 bases respectively, with 13 bases between them. CDR3 DNA: TGTGCCTGGAGTGTCGGACCCACGGGACAGCCCCAGCATTTT. It translates to CAWSVGPTGQPQHF.

This clone was observed a handful of times. This sequence joins TRBV5-6 and TRBJ1-4, with unresolved D. This CDR3 is built from 13 residues. Germline-derived CDR1 and CDR2 are SGHDT and YYEEEE. Trimming took 4 bases from V and 5 from J, leaving 9 bases between them. Written as DNA, the CDR3 is TGTGCCAGCAGCCCATACACGAATGAAAAACTGTTTTTT. Its protein is CASSPYTNEKLFF. Together with reference TRBV5-6 and TRBJ1-4, the CDR3 gives the full variable domain: DAGVTQSPTHLIKTRGQQVTLRCSPKSGHDTVSWYQQALGQGPQFIFQYYEEEERQRGNFPDRFSGHQFPNYSSELNVNALLLGDSALYLCASSPYTNEKLFFGSGTQLSVL.

This sequence joins TRBV30 and TRBJ2-5; tentatively, D is TRBD1 (6 bases). This CDR3 is built from 12 residues. Trimming pared 3 bases from V and 4 bases from J, leaving 9 bases between. Per germline, CDR1 GTSNPN and CDR2 SVGIG (reference sequence). The CDR3 DNA reads TGTGCCTGGAGGGACAGCGGAGAGACCCAGTACTTC. Its translation is CAWRDSGETQYF. The full variable domain, its missing parts supplied by reference TRBV30 and TRBJ2-5, is SQTIHQWPATLVQPVGSPLSLECTVEGTSNPNLYWYRQAAGRGLQLLFYSVGIGQISSEVPQNLSASRPQDRQFILSSKKLLLSDSGFYLCAWRDSGETQYFGPGTRLLVL.

The genes are TRBV5-6 and TRBJ2-1, with D hard to call. V dropped 3 bases and J dropped 2 bases, with 3 bases sitting between them. The CDR3 consists of 12 residues. Per germline, CDR1 SGHDT and CDR2 YYEEEE. CDR3 region: CASSSTYNEQFF. In DNA form, the CDR3 reads TGTGCCAGCAGCTCCACCTACAATGAGCAGTTCTTC.

The chain has TRBV5-6 and TRBJ2-1, with a weak D call TRBD1 (6 bases). CDR1 and CDR2 (germline): SGHDT, YYEEEE. This CDR3 has 15 amino acids. V lost 1 base and J 1 base, leaving 9 bases between the germline ends. The CDR3 nucleotides are TGTGCCAGCAGCTTGATGAGGGGGTCCTACAATGAGCAGTTCTTC. Amino acids: CASSLMRGSYNEQFF. Together with reference TRBV5-6 and TRBJ2-1, the CDR3 gives the full variable domain: DAGVTQSPTHLIKTRGQQVTLRCSPKSGHDTVSWYQQALGQGPQFIFQYYEEEERQRGNFPDRFSGHQFPNYSSELNVNALLLGDSALYLCASSLMRGSYNEQFFGPGTRLTVL.

V gene TRBV30 combines with J gene TRBJ2-2, with 9 bases fitting TRBD2. This CDR3 is built from 15 residues. V lost 3 bases to trimming and J lost 5 bases; unmatched junction nucleotides: 7. Germline V lookup: CDR1 GTSNPN, CDR2 SVGIG (reference sequence). In DNA form, the CDR3 reads TGTGCCTGGAGAAGAAAGAGCGGGGGGACCGGGGAGCTGTTTTTT. Amino acid sequence: CAWRRKSGGTGELFF.

This clone occurred a few times. This chain links TRBV6-6 with TRBJ1-1; a weak D match, TRBD1 (6 bases). Germline V gene data show CDR1 as MNHNY and CDR2 as SVGAGI (reference sequence). The V end was cut by 5 bases, the J end by 2 bases, with 18 bases between. The CDR3 extends over 16 amino acids. CDR3 nucleotides: TGTGCCAGCAGTGGCTCAGGGGTGGGTTTCAACACTGAAGCTTTCTTT. It is translated as CASSGSGVGFNTEAFF.

This chain connects TRBV7-9 to TRBJ2-5; D is possibly TRBD1 (5 bases). CDR1 is SEHNR, CDR2 FQNEAQ, per germline (reference sequence). The CDR3 runs to 12 residues. The V end was cut by 8 bases, the J end by 4 bases, with 11 bases between. The CDR3 DNA follows: TGTGCCAGCGGGGCCAAGGGAGAGACCCAGTACTTC. This sequence encodes CASGAKGETQYF.